Listed below are T cell receptor beta chains from one sample, sequenced in a study of cytomegalovirus exposure and HLA in healthy donors. Data came from immunoSEQ multiplex PCR; TCRdb stores just in-frame clones and leaves some out. The table includes about 150,000 clones, approximately 79% detected once. Sequencing was carried out using PBMCs. The source is a man aged 45 to 65 in good health and CMV-seropositive. The CDR3 runs from the conserved cysteine through the conserved F or W. Each record gives: clone size, J gene, V gene, D gene, CDR3 length, CDR3 protein, CDR3 DNA. A D gene is named only where the DNA matches it firmly. Rows may omit the clone size; those that give it use once, few, many or a size class.

-	TRBJ2-2	TRBV2	-	14	CASSGDIEGGELFF	TGTGCCAGCAGTGGCGACATCGAGGGCGGGGAGCTGTTTTTT
-	TRBJ2-5	TRBV4-1	TRBD2	17	CASSRGLAGGPQETQYF	TGCGCCAGCAGCCGGGGACTAGCGGGGGGGCCCCAAGAGACCCAGTACTTC
few	TRBJ1-4	TRBV14	-	14	CASSHSATNEKLFF	TGTGCCAGCAGCCATAGCGCAACTAATGAAAAACTGTTTTTT
-	TRBJ2-2	TRBV11-2	-	15	CASSLAVRGTGELFF	TGTGCCAGCAGCTTAGCCGTGCGGGGTACCGGGGAGCTGTTTTTT
-	TRBJ1-2	TRBV11-2	TRBD1	14	CASSLGQGFLGYTF	TGTGCCAGCAGCCTGGGACAGGGATTTCTAGGCTACACCTTC
-	TRBJ1-2	TRBV2	-	14	CASSGTVLGNGYTF	TGTGCCAGCAGTGGGACTGTACTTGGGAATGGCTACACCTTC
-	TRBJ2-2	TRBV6-1	-	14	CASSISLGPGELFF	TGTGCCAGCAGTATCTCACTAGGACCCGGGGAGCTGTTTTTT
-	TRBJ2-7	TRBV7-9	TRBD2	14	CASSAGTNLYEQYF	TGTGCCAGCAGTGCCGGGACTAACCTGTACGAGCAGTACTTC
-	TRBJ1-2	TRBV2	-	13	CASSQTGSGGYTF	TGTGCCAGCAGTCAGACAGGCTCTGGGGGCTACACCTTC
-	TRBJ1-4	TRBV6-6	-	16	CASSRLQQYTNEKLFF	TGTGCCAGCAGTCGCCTTCAACAGTATACAAATGAAAAACTGTTTTTT
few	TRBJ2-3	TRBV4-2	TRBD1	19	CASSQHPQGAGRNTDTQYF	TGTGCCAGCAGCCAACACCCCCAGGGGGCGGGACGTAACACAGATACGCAGTATTTT
-	TRBJ2-3	TRBV14	TRBD2	17	CASSPRGLADLTDTQYF	TGTGCCAGCAGCCCCCGGGGACTAGCGGATCTCACAGATACGCAGTATTTT
few	TRBJ2-1	TRBV11-1	TRBD2	17	CASSTRGGARTYNEQFF	TGTGCCAGCAGCACTCGCGGGGGGGCCCGAACCTACAATGAGCAGTTCTTC
once	TRBJ1-1	TRBV5-6	-	15	CASSLAGVRNTEAFF	TGTGCCAGCAGCTTGGCGGGGGTTAGAAACACTGAAGCTTTCTTT
-	TRBJ1-1	TRBV2	-	14	CASSERGGYTEAFF	TGTGCCAGCAGTGAAAGGGGAGGTTACACTGAAGCTTTCTTT
-	TRBJ1-2	TRBV9	TRBD1	14	CASSPRQGIYGYTF	TGTGCCAGCAGCCCCCGACAGGGAATTTATGGCTACACCTTC
-	TRBJ1-2	TRBV27	-	12	CASSQQGNGYTF	TGTGCCAGCAGCCAACAGGGAAATGGCTACACCTTC
-	TRBJ2-1	TRBV6-5	TRBD2	14	CASSFSGGDNEQFF	TGTGCCAGCAGTTTTAGCGGGGGGGACAATGAGCAGTTCTTC
few	TRBJ2-1	TRBV16	-	14	CASSQSTGYNEQFF	TGTGCCAGCAGCCAATCCACCGGTTACAATGAGCAGTTCTTC
-	TRBJ1-2	TRBV7-6	TRBD1	15	CASSLQGRSWYGYTF	TGTGCCAGCAGCCTACAGGGGCGATCCTGGTATGGCTACACCTTC
-	TRBJ1-2	TRBV5-1	-	14	CASSFSQGVGGYTF	TGCGCCAGCAGCTTCTCGCAAGGGGTCGGTGGCTACACCTTC
-	TRBJ1-5	TRBV19	-	12	CASSLRGQPQHF	TGTGCCAGTAGTCTCAGGGGCCAGCCCCAGCATTTT
-	TRBJ1-1	TRBV27	TRBD1	18	CASSLTSGRGTKNTEAFF	TGTGCCAGCAGTTTAACCTCGGGCAGGGGGACCAAGAACACTGAAGCTTTCTTT
-	TRBJ1-2	TRBV7-2	TRBD1	16	CASSLNRDSAFYGYTF	TGTGCCAGCAGCTTAAACCGGGACAGTGCATTCTATGGCTACACCTTC
-	TRBJ1-2	TRBV27	TRBD1	15	CASSFAGTGPSGYTF	TGTGCCAGCAGTTTTGCCGGGACAGGACCTAGCGGCTACACCTTC
few	TRBJ1-1	TRBV5-8	-	14	CASSLQGPNTEAFF	TGTGCCAGCAGCCTACAGGGTCCGAACACTGAAGCTTTCTTT
-	TRBJ2-7	TRBV11-3	-	12	CASSSSGYEQYF	TGTGCCAGCAGCTCATCAGGGTACGAGCAGTACTTC
-	TRBJ2-7	TRBV11-3	-	14	CASSPWDSLSEQYF	TGTGCCAGCAGCCCCTGGGACTCCCTCTCTGAGCAGTACTTC
-	TRBJ1-5	TRBV11-2	-	13	CASSPQRDQPQHF	TGTGCCAGCAGCCCCCAGAGGGATCAGCCCCAGCATTTT
-	TRBJ2-7	TRBV14	-	13	CASRRTVFDEQYF	TGTGCCAGCAGGCGCACGGTATTTGACGAGCAGTACTTC
-	TRBJ1-1	TRBV2	-	14	CASGAILMNTEAFF	TGTGCCAGCGGGGCTATTCTCATGAACACTGAAGCTTTCTTT
-	TRBJ2-5	TRBV6-1	TRBD1	15	CASSATGTGLETQYF	TGTGCCAGCAGCGCGACCGGGACAGGGTTAGAGACCCAGTACTTC
-	TRBJ2-5	TRBV14	TRBD2	16	CASSQVTSGLQETQYF	TGTGCCAGCAGCCAAGTTACTAGCGGGCTCCAAGAGACCCAGTACTTC
-	TRBJ1-1	TRBV19	TRBD1	18	CASSIFGGQGASNTEAFF	TGTGCCAGTAGTATTTTCGGGGGACAGGGGGCCTCGAACACTGAAGCTTTCTTT
-	TRBJ1-3	TRBV18	-	15	CASSPVGVLGNTIYF	TGTGCCAGCTCACCGGTCGGGGTCCTAGGAAACACCATATATTTT
-	TRBJ1-1	TRBV7-9	TRBD1	13	CASLGQMNTEAFF	TGTGCCAGCCTGGGACAGATGAACACTGAAGCTTTCTTT
-	TRBJ2-1	TRBV5-1	TRBD2	14	CASSLTSGIDEQFF	TGCGCCAGCAGCTTGACTAGCGGGATCGATGAGCAGTTCTTC
-	TRBJ2-1	TRBV7-9	-	15	CASSLVFLSYNEQFF	TGTGCCAGCAGCTTAGTGTTTCTCTCCTACAATGAGCAGTTCTTC
-	TRBJ2-7	TRBV4-2	TRBD1	14	CASSRGQGRDEQYF	TGTGCCAGCAGCCGCGGACAGGGAAGGGACGAGCAGTACTTC
-	TRBJ2-1	TRBV6-6	TRBD1	15	CASSYFGQVNNEQFF	TGTGCCAGCAGTTACTTTGGACAGGTTAACAATGAGCAGTTCTTC
few	TRBJ2-1	TRBV5-8	TRBD1	15	CASNLDRGGSNEQFF	TGTGCCAGCAATTTGGACAGGGGCGGTAGCAATGAGCAGTTCTTC
-	TRBJ2-3	TRBV4-1	-	15	CASAGETGYTDTQYF	TGCGCCAGCGCCGGGGAGACGGGCTACACAGATACGCAGTATTTT
few	TRBJ2-7	TRBV5-1	-	14	CASSLTVSGREQYF	TGCGCCAGCAGCTTGACCGTGTCAGGTAGAGAGCAGTACTTC
-	TRBJ2-5	TRBV14	-	13	CASSLTSIGTQYF	TGTGCCAGCAGCCTAACTAGTATTGGGACCCAGTACTTC
few	TRBJ1-4	TRBV7-9	-	13	CASSSTGDEKLFF	TGTGCCAGCAGCAGTACAGGTGATGAAAAACTGTTTTTT
-	TRBJ2-2	TRBV2	TRBD1	15	CASSLQGGSTGELFF	TGTGCCAGCAGTTTACAGGGGGGTAGCACCGGGGAGCTGTTTTTT
-	TRBJ2-2	TRBV27	-	16	CASSYSSRGSTGELFF	TGTGCCAGCAGTTACTCTTCCAGGGGTTCCACCGGGGAGCTGTTTTTT
once	TRBJ1-1	TRBV5-4	-	16	CASSRRAGRPNTEAFF	TGTGCCAGCAGCCGCCGAGCTGGCAGGCCGAACACTGAAGCTTTCTTT
few	TRBJ2-2	TRBV7-3	-	14	CASSTRVVGGELFF	TGTGCCAGCAGCACCAGGGTAGTCGGCGGGGAGCTGTTTTTT
-	TRBJ2-1	TRBV2	TRBD1	15	CASSAGTGLSNEQFF	TGTGCCAGCAGTGCAGGGACAGGATTATCCAATGAGCAGTTCTTC
-	TRBJ2-1	TRBV7-2	TRBD1	15	CASSLTGTGYNEQFF	TGTGCCAGCAGCTTAACCGGGACAGGGTACAATGAGCAGTTCTTC
once	TRBJ1-3	TRBV19	TRBD1	16	CASSSLGGPFGNTIYF	TGTGCCAGTAGTAGCCTAGGGGGCCCTTTCGGAAACACCATATATTTT
-	TRBJ1-2	TRBV6-1	-	13	CASSVRLDYGYTF	TGTGCCAGCAGTGTCCGGTTGGACTATGGCTACACCTTC
once	TRBJ2-4	TRBV11-3	-	19	CASSLAEKRQGLAKNIQYF	TGTGCCAGCAGCCTAGCGGAAAAAAGACAGGGACTAGCCAAAAACATTCAGTACTTC
-	TRBJ1-2	TRBV6-1	-	12	CASSEQNYGYTF	TGTGCCAGCAGTGAGCAGAACTATGGCTACACCTTC
-	TRBJ2-2	TRBV30	TRBD2	11	CGTSRTGELFF	TGTGGGACTAGCCGGACCGGGGAGCTGTTTTTT
-	TRBJ1-2	TRBV18	TRBD1	15	CASSPSDRVVGGYTF	TGTGCCAGCTCACCCTCGGACAGGGTGGTCGGCGGCTACACCTTC
-	TRBJ1-1	TRBV9	TRBD1	13	CASSAQGRTEAFF	TGTGCCAGCAGCGCACAGGGGCGGACTGAAGCTTTCTTT
-	TRBJ1-5	TRBV19	TRBD1	15	CASRPGTGLSKPQHF	TGTGCCAGTAGACCCGGGACAGGTCTGTCTAAGCCCCAGCATTTT
once	TRBJ2-3	TRBV7-3	-	14	CASSLKYSTDTQYF	TGTGCCAGCAGCTTAAAATATTCCACAGATACGCAGTATTTT